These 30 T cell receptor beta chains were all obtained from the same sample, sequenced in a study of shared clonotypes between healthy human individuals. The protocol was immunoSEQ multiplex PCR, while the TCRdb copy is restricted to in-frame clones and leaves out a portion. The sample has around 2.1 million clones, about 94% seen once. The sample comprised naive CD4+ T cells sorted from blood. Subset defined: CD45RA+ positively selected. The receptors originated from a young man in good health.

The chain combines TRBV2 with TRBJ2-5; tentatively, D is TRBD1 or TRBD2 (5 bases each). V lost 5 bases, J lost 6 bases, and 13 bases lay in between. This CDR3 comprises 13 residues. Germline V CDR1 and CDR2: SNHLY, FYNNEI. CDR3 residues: CASSRTWDQTQYF. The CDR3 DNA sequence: TGTGCCAGCAGTAGGACCTGGGACCAGACCCAGTACTTC.

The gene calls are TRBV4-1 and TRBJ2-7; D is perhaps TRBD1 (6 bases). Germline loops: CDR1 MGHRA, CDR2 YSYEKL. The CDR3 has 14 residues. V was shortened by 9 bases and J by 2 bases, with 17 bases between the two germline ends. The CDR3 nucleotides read TGCGCCAGTGCGGACAGAAAAAAAACCTACGAGCAGTACTTC. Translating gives CASADRKKTYEQYF.

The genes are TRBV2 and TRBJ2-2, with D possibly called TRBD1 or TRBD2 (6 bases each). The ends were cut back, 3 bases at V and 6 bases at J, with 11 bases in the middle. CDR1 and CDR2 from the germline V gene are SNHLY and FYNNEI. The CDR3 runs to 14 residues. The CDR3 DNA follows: TGTGCCAGCAGTGATAGGGGGAGGTCCGGGGAGCTGTTTTTT. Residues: CASSDRGRSGELFF.

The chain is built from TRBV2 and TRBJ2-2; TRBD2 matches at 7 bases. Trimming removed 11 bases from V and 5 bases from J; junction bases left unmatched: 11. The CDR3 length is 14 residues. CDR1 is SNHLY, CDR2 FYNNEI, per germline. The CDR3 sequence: CAGHGGGRTGELFF. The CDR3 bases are TGTGCCGGTCATGGGGGAGGGCGGACCGGGGAGCTGTTTTTT.

The CDR3 is CASSLGTGKTNEKLFF. CDR3 coding DNA: TGTGCCAGCAGCCTCGGGACAGGGAAAACTAATGAAAAACTGTTTTTT. The V call is TRBV11-2, the J call TRBJ1-4; 9 bases are a match to TRBD1. CDR3 length: 16 residues. Germline values: CDR1 SGHAT, CDR2 FQNNGV. V was clipped by 5 bases and J by 1 base; unmatched bases: 5.

The CDR3 spells CATSRGGQGDEQYF. CDR3 nucleotides: TGTGCCACCAGCAGGGGCGGACAGGGAGACGAGCAGTACTTC. The chain recombines TRBV15 with TRBJ2-7; 8 bases are shared with TRBD1. V shed 3 bases and J 5 bases; nucleotides not matched to a gene: 6. The CDR3 has 14 amino acids. Germline V gene sequence: CDR1 LNHNV, CDR2 YYDKDF (reference sequence).

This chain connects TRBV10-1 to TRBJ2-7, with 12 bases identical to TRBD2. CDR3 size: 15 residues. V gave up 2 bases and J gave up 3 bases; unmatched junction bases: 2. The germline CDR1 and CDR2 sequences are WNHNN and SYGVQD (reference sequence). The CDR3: CASSEGLAGIYEQYF. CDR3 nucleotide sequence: TGCGCCAGCAGTGAGGGACTAGCGGGAATCTACGAGCAGTACTTC.

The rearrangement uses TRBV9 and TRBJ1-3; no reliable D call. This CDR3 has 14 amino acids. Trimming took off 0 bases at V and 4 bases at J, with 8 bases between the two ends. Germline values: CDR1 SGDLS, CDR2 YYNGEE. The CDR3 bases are TGTGCCAGCAGCGTAGCTGTTCGGGGAAACACCATATATTTT. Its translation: CASSVAVRGNTIYF.

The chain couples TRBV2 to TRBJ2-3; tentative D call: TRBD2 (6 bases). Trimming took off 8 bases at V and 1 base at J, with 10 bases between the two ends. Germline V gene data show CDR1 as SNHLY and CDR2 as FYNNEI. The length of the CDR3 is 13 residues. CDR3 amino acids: CASGGLRTDTQYF. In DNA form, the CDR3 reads TGTGCCAGCGGGGGACTCCGCACAGATACGCAGTATTTT.

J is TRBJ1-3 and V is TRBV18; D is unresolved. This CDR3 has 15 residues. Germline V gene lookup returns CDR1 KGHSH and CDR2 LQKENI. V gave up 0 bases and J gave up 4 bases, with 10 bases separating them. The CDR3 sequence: CASSPPSSRGNTIYF. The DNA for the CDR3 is TGTGCCAGCTCACCACCGTCGTCGCGAGGAAACACCATATATTTT.

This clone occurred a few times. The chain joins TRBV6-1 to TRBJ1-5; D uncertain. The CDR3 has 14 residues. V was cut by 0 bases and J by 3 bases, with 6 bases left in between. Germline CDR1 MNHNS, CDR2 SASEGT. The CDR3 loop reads CASSEASANQPQHF. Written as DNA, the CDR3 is TGTGCCAGCAGTGAAGCGTCAGCCAATCAGCCCCAGCATTTT.

The CDR3 DNA is TGCGCCAGCAGCTTCAGGCTCAGCACAGATACGCAGTATTTT. Translating it yields CASSFRLSTDTQYF. V is TRBV5-1 and J is TRBJ2-3; D uncertain. Trimming stripped 2 bases from V and 0 bases from J, with 7 bases between. The length of the CDR3 is 14 residues. Per the germline V gene, CDR1 is SGHRS and CDR2 is YFSETQ.

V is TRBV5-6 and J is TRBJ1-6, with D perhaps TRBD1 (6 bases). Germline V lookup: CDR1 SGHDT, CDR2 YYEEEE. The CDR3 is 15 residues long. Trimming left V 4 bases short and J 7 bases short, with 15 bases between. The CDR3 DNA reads TGTGCCAGCAGCCCAGGGGACGGGGGCAATTCACCCCTCCACTTT. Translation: CASSPGDGGNSPLHF.

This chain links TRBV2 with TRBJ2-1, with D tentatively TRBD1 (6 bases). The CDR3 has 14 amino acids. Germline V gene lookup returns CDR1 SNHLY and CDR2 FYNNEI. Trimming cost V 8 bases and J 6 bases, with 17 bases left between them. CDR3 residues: CASARTVLFNEQFF. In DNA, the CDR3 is TGTGCCAGCGCCAGGACAGTCCTTTTCAATGAGCAGTTCTTC.

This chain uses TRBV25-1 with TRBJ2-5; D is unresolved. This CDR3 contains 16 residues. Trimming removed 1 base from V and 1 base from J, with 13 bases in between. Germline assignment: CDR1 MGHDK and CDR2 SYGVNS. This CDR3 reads CASSEFRDVFQETQYF. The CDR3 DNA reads TGTGCCAGCAGTGAATTTAGAGACGTCTTCCAAGAGACCCAGTACTTC.

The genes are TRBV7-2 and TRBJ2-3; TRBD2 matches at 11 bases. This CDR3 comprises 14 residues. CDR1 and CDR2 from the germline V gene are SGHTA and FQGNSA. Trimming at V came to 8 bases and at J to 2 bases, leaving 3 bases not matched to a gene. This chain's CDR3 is CASGLAGHTDTQYF. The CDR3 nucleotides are TGTGCCAGCGGACTAGCGGGCCACACAGATACGCAGTATTTT.

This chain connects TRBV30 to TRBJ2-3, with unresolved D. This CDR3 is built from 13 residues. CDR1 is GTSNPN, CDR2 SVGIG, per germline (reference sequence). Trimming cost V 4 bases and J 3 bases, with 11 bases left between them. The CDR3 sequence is CAWTKRWTDTQYF. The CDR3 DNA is TGTGCCTGGACCAAGAGGTGGACAGATACGCAGTATTTT.

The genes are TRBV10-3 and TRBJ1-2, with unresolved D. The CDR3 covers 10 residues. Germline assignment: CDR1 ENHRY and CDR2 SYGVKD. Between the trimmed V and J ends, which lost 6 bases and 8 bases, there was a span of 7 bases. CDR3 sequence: CAISGQGYTF. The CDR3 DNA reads TGTGCCATCAGCGGGCAGGGCTACACCTTC.

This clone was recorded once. In nucleotides, the CDR3 is TGTGCCAGCAGCGACCAAAGTTTAAGCAATCAGCCCCAGCATTTT. This gives the protein CASSDQSLSNQPQHF. The rearrangement uses TRBV6-6 and TRBJ1-5, with no clear D. The V gene's germline CDR1 is MNHNY and CDR2 SVGAGI (reference sequence). The CDR3 is made up of 15 amino acids. The ends were cut back, 6 bases at V and 1 base at J, with 13 bases in the middle.

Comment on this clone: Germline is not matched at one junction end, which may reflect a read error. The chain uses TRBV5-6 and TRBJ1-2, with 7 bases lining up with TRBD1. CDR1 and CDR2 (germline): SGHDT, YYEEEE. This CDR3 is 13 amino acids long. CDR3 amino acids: CASSGTVRDKTYF. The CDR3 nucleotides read TGTGCCAGCAGCGGGACAGTCCGGGACAAGACCTACTTC. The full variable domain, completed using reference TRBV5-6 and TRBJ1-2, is DAGVTQSPTHLIKTRGQQVTLRCSPKSGHDTVSWYQQALGQGPQFIFQYYEEEERQRGNFPDRFSGHQFPNYSSELNVNALLLGDSALYLCASSGTVRDKTYFGSGTRLTVV.

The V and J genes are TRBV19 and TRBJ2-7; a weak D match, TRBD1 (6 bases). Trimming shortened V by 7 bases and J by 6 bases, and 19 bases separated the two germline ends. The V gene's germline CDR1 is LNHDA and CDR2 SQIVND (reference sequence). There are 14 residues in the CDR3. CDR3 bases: TGTGCCAGTACCTCAACAGGGTCGGTTGGCGAGCAGTACTTC. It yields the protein CASTSTGSVGEQYF.

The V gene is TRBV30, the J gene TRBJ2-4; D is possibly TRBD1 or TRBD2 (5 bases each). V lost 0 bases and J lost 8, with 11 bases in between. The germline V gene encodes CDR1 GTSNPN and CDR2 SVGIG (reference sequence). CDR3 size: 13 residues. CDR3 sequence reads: CAWSVGQGDIQYF. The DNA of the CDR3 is TGTGCCTGGAGTGTAGGGCAGGGAGACATTCAGTACTTC.

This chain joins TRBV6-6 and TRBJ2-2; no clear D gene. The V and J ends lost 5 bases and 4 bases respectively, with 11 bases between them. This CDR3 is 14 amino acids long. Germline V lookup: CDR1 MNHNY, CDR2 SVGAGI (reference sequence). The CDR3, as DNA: TGTGCCAGCAGTACGACTCGGGTCACCGGGGAGCTGTTTTTT. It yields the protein CASSTTRVTGELFF.

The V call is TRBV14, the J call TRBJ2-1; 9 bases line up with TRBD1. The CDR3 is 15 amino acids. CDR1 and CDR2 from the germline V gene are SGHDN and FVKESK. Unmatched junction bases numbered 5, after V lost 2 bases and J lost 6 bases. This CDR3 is CASSQWDRDSNEQFF. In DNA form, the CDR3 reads TGTGCCAGCAGCCAATGGGACAGGGACTCCAATGAGCAGTTCTTC.

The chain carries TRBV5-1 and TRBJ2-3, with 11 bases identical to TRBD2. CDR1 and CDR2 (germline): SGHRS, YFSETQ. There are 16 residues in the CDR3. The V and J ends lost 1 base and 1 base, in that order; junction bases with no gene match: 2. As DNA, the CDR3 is TGCGCCAGCAGCTTGCTAGCGGGGGGTGGCACAGATACGCAGTATTTT. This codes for CASSLLAGGGTDTQYF. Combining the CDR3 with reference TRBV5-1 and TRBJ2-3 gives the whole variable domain KAGVTQTPRYLIKTRGQQVTLSCSPISGHRSVSWYQQTPGQGLQFLFEYFSETQRNKGNFPGRFSGRQFSNSRSEMNVSTLELGDSALYLCASSLLAGGGTDTQYFGPGTRLTVL.

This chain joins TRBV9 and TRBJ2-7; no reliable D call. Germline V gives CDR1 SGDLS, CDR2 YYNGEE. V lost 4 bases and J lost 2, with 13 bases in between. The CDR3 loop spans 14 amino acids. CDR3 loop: CASSFAPGAYEQYF. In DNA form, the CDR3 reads TGTGCCAGCAGCTTCGCTCCCGGAGCCTACGAGCAGTACTTC.

CDR3 residues: CASSLGGLASNTGELFF. CDR3 sequence (DNA): TGTGCCAGCAGCTTAGGAGGACTAGCGTCGAACACCGGGGAGCTGTTTTTT. V is TRBV7-9 and J is TRBJ2-2; TRBD2 agrees at 9 bases. CDR1 and CDR2 (germline): SEHNR, FQNEAQ (reference sequence). The CDR3 length is 17 residues. The V gene end was trimmed by 1 base and the J gene end by 0 bases; junction bases not matched to a gene: 3.

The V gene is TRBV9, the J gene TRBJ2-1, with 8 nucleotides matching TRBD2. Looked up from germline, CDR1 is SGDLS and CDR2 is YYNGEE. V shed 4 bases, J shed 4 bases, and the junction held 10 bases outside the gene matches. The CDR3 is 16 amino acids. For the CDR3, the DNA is TGTGCCAGCAGCCCCGGGGGGGCACCGGAATACAATGAGCAGTTCTTC. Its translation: CASSPGGAPEYNEQFF.

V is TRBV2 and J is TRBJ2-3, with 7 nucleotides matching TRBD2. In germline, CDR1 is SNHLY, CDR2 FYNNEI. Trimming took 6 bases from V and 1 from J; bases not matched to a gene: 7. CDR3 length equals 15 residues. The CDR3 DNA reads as TGTGCCAGCAGCTCCCTTCTAGCGGGCACAGATACGCAGTATTTT. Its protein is CASSSLLAGTDTQYF.

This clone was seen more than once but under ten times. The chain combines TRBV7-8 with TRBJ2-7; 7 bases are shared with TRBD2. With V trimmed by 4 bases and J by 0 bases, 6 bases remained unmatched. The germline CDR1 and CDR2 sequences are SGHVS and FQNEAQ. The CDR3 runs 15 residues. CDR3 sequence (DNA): TGTGCCAGCAGCTCCAGGACTAGGAGCTCCTACGAGCAGTACTTC. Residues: CASSSRTRSSYEQYF.